The 30 T cell receptor beta chains reported below all come from one sample, sequenced in a study of cytomegalovirus exposure and HLA in healthy donors. Generated by immunoSEQ multiplex PCR, the TCRdb table keeps only in-frame clones and is missing some. The table shows about 98,000 clones, with approximately 84% occurring only once. Sequencing was done on a sample of PBMCs. The receptors shown here come from a man in his late teens or twenties in good health and CMV-seropositive.

V gene TRBV11-3 combines with J gene TRBJ2-7; the match to TRBD1 covers 9 bases. V was pared by 3 bases and J by 3 bases, with 6 bases of the junction left unmatched. CDR3 length: 15 residues. Looked up from germline, CDR1 is SGHNT and CDR2 is YENEEA. The CDR3 DNA follows: TGTGCCAGCAGCTTCTTGGGACAGGGAGGCTACGAGCAGTACTTC. Protein product: CASSFLGQGGYEQYF.

The genes are TRBV5-5 and TRBJ2-3; 7 nucleotides line up with TRBD1. Germline-derived CDR1 and CDR2 are SGHKS and YYEKEE (reference sequence). The CDR3 is 16 amino acids. The J segment lost 1 base and the V segment lost 0 bases, leaving 5 bases of the junction unmatched. The CDR3 DNA is TGTGCCAGCAGCTTGGATATCGGGACAGGCACAGATACGCAGTATTTT. It is translated as CASSLDIGTGTDTQYF.

The chain combines TRBV29-1 with TRBJ2-1, with TRBD2 matching over 12 bases. Looked up from germline, CDR1 is SQVTM and CDR2 is ANQGSEA. The CDR3 sequence is 14 residues long. CDR3 coding DNA: TGCAGTCTCAGGGCAGGACTAGCGGGGTTCAATCAGTTCTTC. It encodes CSLRAGLAGFNQFF.

This chain links TRBV6-4 with TRBJ2-2, with D unresolved. The CDR3 runs 15 residues. V was shortened by 0 bases and J by 6 bases, with 11 bases between the two germline ends. The germline V gene encodes CDR1 MRHNA and CDR2 SNTAGT. DNA of the CDR3: TGTGCCAGCAGTGACTCGTCTTACGGTCCCGGGGAGCTGTTTTTT. Translated: CASSDSSYGPGELFF.

CDR3 region: CASSLPSGEEQFF. CDR3 coding DNA: TGTGCCAGCTCACTTCCCTCGGGGGAAGAGCAGTTCTTC. This sequence joins TRBV18 and TRBJ2-1; D may be TRBD2 (6 bases). Trimming took 4 bases from V and 10 from J, leaving 14 bases between them. The CDR3 is made up of 13 amino acids. Germline CDR1 is KGHSH and CDR2 is LQKENI.

The chain recombines TRBV5-1 with TRBJ2-1; D might be TRBD1 (5 bases). CDR1 and CDR2 (germline): SGHRS, YFSETQ. The V end lost 2 bases, the J end lost 9 bases, and 12 bases lay between the germline ends. CDR3 length: 13 residues. CDR3 sequence: CASSLGATPEQFF. The CDR3 bases are TGCGCCAGCAGCTTAGGGGCTACCCCTGAGCAGTTCTTC.

This chain connects TRBV4-1 to TRBJ2-1; the D is unclear. Trimming took 1 base from V and 2 from J, leaving 9 bases between them. Germline values: CDR1 MGHRA, CDR2 YSYEKL. The CDR3 extends over 15 amino acids. The CDR3 region is CASSQVHSTYNEQFF. The CDR3 bases are TGCGCCAGCAGCCAAGTTCATTCCACCTACAATGAGCAGTTCTTC.

In its sample, this clone was seen a few times. The chain employs TRBV5-1 and TRBJ2-7; D perhaps matches TRBD1 (6 bases). The CDR3 has 15 residues. Germline V gene sequence: CDR1 SGHRS, CDR2 YFSETQ. V was trimmed by 5 bases and J by 1 base, leaving 16 bases between them. The DNA of the CDR3 is TGCGCCAGCAGTCAAAGCCCGGGACAATCCTACGAGCAGTACTTC. The encoded protein is CASSQSPGQSYEQYF.

V usage is TRBV28 and J usage is TRBJ2-7; the match to TRBD1 covers 8 bases. The CDR3 consists of 14 residues. Germline V lookup: CDR1 MDHEN, CDR2 SYDVKM. With 4 bases clipped from V and 2 bases from J, the junction kept 4 bases outside the gene matches. The CDR3, as DNA: TGTGCCAGCAGTTGGCGACAGGGGCCCTACGAGCAGTACTTC. Translated, it gives CASSWRQGPYEQYF.

The gene calls are TRBV28 and TRBJ1-5, with TRBD1 identical over 7 bases. The germline V gene has CDR1 MDHEN and CDR2 SYDVKM. CDR3 size: 16 residues. The junction had 11 bases not matched to a gene; V was cut back by 9 bases and J by 0 bases. DNA of the CDR3: TGTGCCAGTCTAGGGACAGAACTCTATAGCAATCAGCCCCAGCATTTT. This encodes CASLGTELYSNQPQHF.

V usage is TRBV10-3 and J usage is TRBJ2-5; 7 nucleotides match TRBD1. The CDR3 is made up of 17 amino acids. V was pared by 3 bases and J by 0 bases, with 10 bases of the junction left unmatched. CDR1 and CDR2 (germline): ENHRY, SYGVKD. The CDR3 region is CAISEHNKDRDQETQYF. The DNA for the CDR3 is TGTGCCATCAGTGAACATAACAAAGACAGGGACCAAGAGACCCAGTACTTC.

This chain connects TRBV11-3 to TRBJ2-7; 10 bases are shared with TRBD2. V shed 2 bases and J 0 bases; nucleotides not matched to a gene: 4. Germline V gives CDR1 SGHNT, CDR2 YENEEA. The CDR3 is 16 residues long. CDR3 sequence: CASSLSGTSDSYEQYF. CDR3 nucleotide sequence: TGTGCCAGCAGCTTAAGTGGGACTAGCGACTCCTACGAGCAGTACTTC.

This clone was seen once. The chain couples TRBV13 to TRBJ2-7; D may be TRBD2 (6 bases). V gave up 3 bases and J gave up 1 base, with 13 bases separating them. In germline, CDR1 is PRHDT, CDR2 FYEKMQ (reference sequence). This CDR3 has 15 residues. CDR3 loop: CASSLELAPSYEQYF. DNA for the CDR3: TGTGCCAGCAGCTTGGAGCTAGCGCCATCCTACGAGCAGTACTTC.

This clone showed up just a few times. V is TRBV7-9 and J is TRBJ1-2; a weak D match, TRBD1 (6 bases). The CDR3 has 13 amino acids. Trimming pared 5 bases from V and 4 bases from J, leaving 11 bases between. Germline V gene data show CDR1 as SEHNR and CDR2 as FQNEAQ (reference sequence). CDR3 nucleotide sequence: TGTGCCAGCAGCCTTCAGGGGCCCTATGGCTACACCTTC. This sequence encodes CASSLQGPYGYTF.

V gene TRBV7-9 combines with J gene TRBJ2-7; 7 positions agree with TRBD1. Germline V gives CDR1 SEHNR, CDR2 FQNEAQ (reference sequence). This CDR3 has 15 amino acids. V lost 1 base and J lost 4; bases outside the gene matches: 7. The CDR3 region is CASSLVQGVVYEQYF. In nucleotides, the CDR3 is TGTGCCAGCAGCTTAGTCCAGGGGGTTGTATACGAGCAGTACTTC. The variable domain in full, with the rest retrieved from reference TRBV7-9 and TRBJ2-7, is DTGVSQNPRHKITKRGQNVTFRCDPISEHNRLYWYRQTLGQGPEFLTYFQNEAQLEKSRLLSDRFSAERPKGSFSTLEIQRTEQGDSAMYLCASSLVQGVVYEQYFGPGTRLTVT.

The CDR3 sequence: CASSLSIGETQYF. The CDR3 DNA is TGTGCCAGCAGCTTATCGATCGGAGAGACCCAGTACTTC. V gene TRBV7-6 combines with J gene TRBJ2-5; unclear D gene. Germline CDR1 is SGHVS and CDR2 is FNYEAQ. Deletions cut 2 bases from V and 4 bases from J, with 8 bases between. This CDR3 has 13 amino acids.

This clone was counted once. The chain joins TRBV18 to TRBJ1-3, with a tentative D call TRBD1 (6 bases). Between the trimmed V and J ends, which lost 3 bases and 0 bases, there was a span of 9 bases. The CDR3 is 15 residues long. Germline V gene sequence: CDR1 KGHSH, CDR2 LQKENI. CDR3 region: CASSPQDSSGNTIYF. CDR3 coding DNA: TGTGCCAGCTCACCTCAGGACAGCTCTGGAAACACCATATATTTT.

This chain connects TRBV6-6 to TRBJ2-2; TRBD2 agrees at 9 bases. Germline V gene sequence: CDR1 MNHNY, CDR2 SVGAGI (reference sequence). The CDR3 runs to 16 residues. The trim removed 5 bases at V and 1 base at J, leaving 5 bases unmatched. The CDR3, as DNA: TGTGCCAGCAGTAGGGGACTAGCTGAGAACACCGGGGAGCTGTTTTTT. Translating it yields CASSRGLAENTGELFF.

This clone has just a few counts. The chain combines TRBV27 with TRBJ2-7, with 9 bases that match TRBD1. V trimming: 3 bases; J trimming: 0 bases; junction bases outside the gene matches: 3. This CDR3 is 15 amino acids long. Per the germline V gene, CDR1 is MNHEY and CDR2 is SMNVEV (reference sequence). DNA for the CDR3: TGTGCCAGCAGTTTTGGGACAGGGAGCTCCTACGAGCAGTACTTC. Its translation is CASSFGTGSSYEQYF.

This clone was counted a single time. J is TRBJ2-3 and V is TRBV11-3; maybe TRBD1 (5 bases). The CDR3 spans 13 residues. From germline, CDR1 is SGHNT and CDR2 YENEEA. V lost 5 bases to trimming and J lost 4 bases, with 10 bases between them. The CDR3, as DNA: TGTGCCAGCAGCCAGGGTTTCGCAGATACGCAGTATTTT. This translates into CASSQGFADTQYF.

The chain links TRBV7-3 to TRBJ2-3; 10 nucleotides line up with TRBD2. Germline lookup yields CDR1 SGHTA and CDR2 FQGTGA. The trim removed 4 bases at V and 6 bases at J, leaving 13 bases unmatched. The CDR3 has 17 amino acids. DNA of the CDR3: TGTGCCAGCAGCTCCCGAGACCCCAGCGGGGGGGCCGATACGCAGTATTTT. Its protein product is CASSSRDPSGGADTQYF.

Here the CDR3 DNA reads TGTGCCAGCAGCGTAGAGTCGGCCTACAGGGGCGAGCAGTACTTC. Its translation: CASSVESAYRGEQYF. The gene calls are TRBV9 and TRBJ2-7; 7 bases align to TRBD1. CDR3 length: 15 residues. Germline V gene lookup returns CDR1 SGDLS and CDR2 YYNGEE. V lost 0 bases to trimming and J lost 6 bases; unmatched junction nucleotides: 9.

The chain combines TRBV7-8 with TRBJ2-5; D is uncertain. Germline lookup yields CDR1 SGHVS and CDR2 FQNEAQ. CDR3 size: 15 residues. V lost 5 bases, J lost 1 base, and 14 bases lay in between. The DNA of the CDR3 is TGTGCCAGCAGCCACCTCCCGGTGTCCCAAGAGACCCAGTACTTC. This codes for CASSHLPVSQETQYF. Using reference TRBV7-8 and TRBJ2-5 for the parts outside the CDR3, the full variable domain is GAGVSQSPRYKVAKRGQDVALRCDPISGHVSLFWYQQALGQGPEFLTYFQNEAQLDKSGLPSDRFFAERPEGSVSTLKIQRTQQEDSAVYLCASSHLPVSQETQYFGPGTRLLVL.

V and J are TRBV7-3 and TRBJ2-1; 8 nucleotides match TRBD2. The ends lost 1 base at V and 7 bases at J; junction bases unmatched: 6. Germline lookup yields CDR1 SGHTA and CDR2 FQGTGA. This CDR3 comprises 15 residues. CDR3 in DNA: TGTGCCAGCAGCTTAAACCCGGGACTAGTTAATGAGCAGTTCTTC. Protein sequence: CASSLNPGLVNEQFF.

The chain carries TRBV2 and TRBJ1-4; no reliable D call. CDR3 length equals 13 residues. In germline, CDR1 is SNHLY, CDR2 FYNNEI. Between the trimmed V and J ends, which lost 5 bases and 7 bases, there was a span of 11 bases. DNA for the CDR3: TGTGCCAGCAGTTCGCAGGCGGGTGAAAAACTGTTTTTT. Translated: CASSSQAGEKLFF.

The gene calls are TRBV7-2 and TRBJ1-3; D call uncertain. Between the trimmed V and J ends, which lost 2 bases and 3 bases, there was a span of 8 bases. CDR3 size: 14 residues. CDR1 is SGHTA, CDR2 FQGNSA, per germline. The CDR3 DNA follows: TGTGCCAGCAGCTTAATTCGGAGTGGAAACACCATATATTTT. Its translation: CASSLIRSGNTIYF.

This chain uses TRBV27 with TRBJ2-7, with a possible D match to TRBD1 (5 bases). The CDR3 runs 14 residues. Trimming removed 0 bases at V and 3 bases at J, with 9 bases between. Germline CDR1 and CDR2: MNHEY and SMNVEV (reference sequence). The CDR3 sequence: CASSLSRRDYEQYF. For the CDR3, the DNA is TGTGCCAGCAGTTTATCGCGCAGGGACTACGAGCAGTACTTC.

The genes are TRBV27 and TRBJ2-3; TRBD2 aligns across 8 bases. CDR1 and CDR2 (germline): MNHEY, SMNVEV (reference sequence). The CDR3 length is 15 residues. V dropped 2 bases and J dropped 9; count of bases not matched to a gene: 10. CDR3 sequence: CASSLRLARGGTQYF. The CDR3 DNA follows: TGTGCCAGCAGTTTACGGCTCGCCCGCGGGGGGACGCAGTATTTT.

V usage is TRBV11-2 and J usage is TRBJ2-1; 13 bases agree with TRBD2. The germline V gene encodes CDR1 SGHAT and CDR2 FQNNGV. This CDR3 contains 17 residues. J was trimmed by 0 bases and V by 7 bases; bases with no gene match: 6. The CDR3 is CASTGLAGALSYNEQFF. CDR3 in DNA: TGTGCCAGCACCGGACTAGCGGGAGCCCTCTCCTACAATGAGCAGTTCTTC.

The V call is TRBV5-1, the J call TRBJ1-1, with D possibly being TRBD1 (5 bases). Germline CDR1 SGHRS, CDR2 YFSETQ. The CDR3 is 13 amino acids. V gave up 9 bases and J gave up 1 base, with 13 bases separating them. DNA of the CDR3: TGCGCCACCGCACAGGAGACGAACACTGAAGCTTTCTTT. It encodes CATAQETNTEAFF.